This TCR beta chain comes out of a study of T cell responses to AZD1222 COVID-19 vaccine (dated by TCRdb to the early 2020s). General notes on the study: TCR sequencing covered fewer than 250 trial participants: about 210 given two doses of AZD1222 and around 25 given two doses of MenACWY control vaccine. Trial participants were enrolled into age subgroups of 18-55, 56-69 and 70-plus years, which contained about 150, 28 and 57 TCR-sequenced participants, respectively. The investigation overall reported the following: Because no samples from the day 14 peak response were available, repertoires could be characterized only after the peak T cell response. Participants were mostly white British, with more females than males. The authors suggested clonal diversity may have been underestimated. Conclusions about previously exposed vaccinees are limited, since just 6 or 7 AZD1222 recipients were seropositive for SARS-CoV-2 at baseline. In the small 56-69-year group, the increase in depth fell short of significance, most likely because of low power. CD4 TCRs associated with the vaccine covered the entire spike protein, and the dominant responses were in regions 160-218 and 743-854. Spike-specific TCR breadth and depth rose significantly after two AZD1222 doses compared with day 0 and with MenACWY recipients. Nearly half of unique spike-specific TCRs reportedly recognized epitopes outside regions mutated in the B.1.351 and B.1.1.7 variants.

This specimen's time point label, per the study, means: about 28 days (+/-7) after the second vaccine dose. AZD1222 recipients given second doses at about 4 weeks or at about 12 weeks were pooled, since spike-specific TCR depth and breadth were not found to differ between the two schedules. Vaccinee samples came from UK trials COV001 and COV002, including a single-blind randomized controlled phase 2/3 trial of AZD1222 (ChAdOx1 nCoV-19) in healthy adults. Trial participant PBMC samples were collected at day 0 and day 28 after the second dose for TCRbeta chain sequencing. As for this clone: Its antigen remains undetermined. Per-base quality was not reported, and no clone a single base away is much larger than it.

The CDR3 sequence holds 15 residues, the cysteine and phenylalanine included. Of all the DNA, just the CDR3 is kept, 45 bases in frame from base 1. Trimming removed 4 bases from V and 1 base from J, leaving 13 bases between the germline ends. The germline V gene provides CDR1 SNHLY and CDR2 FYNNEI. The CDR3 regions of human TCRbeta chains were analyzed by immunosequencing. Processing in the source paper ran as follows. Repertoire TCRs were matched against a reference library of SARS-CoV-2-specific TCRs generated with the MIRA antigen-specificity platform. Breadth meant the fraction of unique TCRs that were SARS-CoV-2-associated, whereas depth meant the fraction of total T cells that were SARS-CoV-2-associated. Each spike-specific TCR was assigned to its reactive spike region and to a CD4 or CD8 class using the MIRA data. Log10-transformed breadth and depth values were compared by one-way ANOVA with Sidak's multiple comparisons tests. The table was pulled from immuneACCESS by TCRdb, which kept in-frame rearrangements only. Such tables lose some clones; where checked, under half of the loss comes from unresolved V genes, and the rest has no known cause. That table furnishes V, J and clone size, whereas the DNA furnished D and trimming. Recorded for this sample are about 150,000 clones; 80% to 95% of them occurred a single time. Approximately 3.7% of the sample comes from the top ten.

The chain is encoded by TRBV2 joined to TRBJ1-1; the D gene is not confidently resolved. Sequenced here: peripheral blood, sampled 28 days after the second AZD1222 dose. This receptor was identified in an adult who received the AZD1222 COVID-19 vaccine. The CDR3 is CASSVMRVGNTEAFF. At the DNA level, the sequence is TGTGCCAGCAGTGTCATGAGGGTGGGGAACACTGAAGCTTTCTTT.